The rows below give T cell receptor beta chains drawn from one sample of a study of neoadjuvant nivolumab and ipilimumab in lung cancer. This table comes from immunoSEQ multiplex PCR, and its TCRdb copy is limited to in-frame clones, with some not included. The repertoire holds 40,000 to 55,000 clones, with around 89% as singletons. This material consisted of blood, taken before neoadjuvant nivolumab, alone or with ipilimumab. These TCRs come from an adult with non-small cell lung cancer. Some clones in this sample may be carry-over from other donors' samples. Each CDR3 is given with its conserved first and last residue. A D gene is named only where the DNA matches it firmly. Only some rows state a clone size, as once, few, many or a class for expanded clones.

NA	TRBD1	TRBV11-2	TRBJ1-2	CASTTGQGYGYTF	TGTGCCAGCACCACGGGACAGGGGTATGGCTACACCTTC
NA	TRBD2	TRBV7-8	TRBJ2-1	CASSRLAGGSNEQFF	TGTGCCAGCAGCCGACTAGCGGGAGGGTCGAATGAGCAGTTCTTC
NA	TRBD1	TRBV5-1	TRBJ1-2	CASADNQNRGGGYGYTF	TGCGCCAGCGCGGACAACCAAAACAGAGGGGGCGGCTATGGCTACACCTTC
NA	NA	TRBV5-1	TRBJ2-1	CASSSPGSYNEQFF	TGCGCCAGCAGCTCCCCGGGATCCTACAATGAGCAGTTCTTC
NA	NA	TRBV14	TRBJ2-7	CASSIGGLGYEQYF	TGTGCCAGCAGTATTGGGGGCTTAGGCTACGAGCAGTACTTC
NA	NA	TRBV9	TRBJ2-2	CASSVVGPPSGELFF	TGTGCCAGCAGCGTAGTTGGTCCGCCAAGCGGGGAGCTGTTTTTT
once	NA	TRBV5-4	TRBJ2-2	CASSFGIHPANTGELFF	TGTGCCAGCAGCTTTGGCATACATCCCGCGAACACCGGGGAGCTGTTTTTT
NA	NA	TRBV20-1	TRBJ2-3	CSERIADTQYF	TGCAGTGAAAGGATCGCAGATACGCAGTATTTT
NA	NA	TRBV25-1	TRBJ1-1	CASRIQGNTEAFF	TGTGCCAGCAGGATACAGGGGAACACTGAAGCTTTCTTT
NA	TRBD1	TRBV5-4	TRBJ2-2	CASSSQQGTGELFF	TGTGCCAGCAGCTCGCAACAGGGGACCGGGGAGCTGTTTTTT
NA	TRBD2	TRBV7-9	TRBJ2-1	CASSLARREEQFF	TGTGCCAGCAGCTTAGCGAGGCGGGAGGAACAGTTCTTC
NA	NA	TRBV9	TRBJ1-1	CASSVGRGRTEAFF	TGTGCCAGCAGCGTAGGTCGTGGTCGGACTGAAGCTTTCTTT
NA	TRBD1	TRBV10-3	TRBJ1-2	CATLGGTDEPSNYGYTF	TGTGCCACCCTCGGCGGGACAGACGAACCATCTAACTATGGCTACACCTTC
NA	NA	TRBV29-1	TRBJ2-7	CSVSLTEYEQYF	TGCAGCGTCAGTCTGACCGAATACGAGCAGTACTTC
NA	NA	TRBV14	TRBJ1-2	CASSQVGAYGYTF	TGTGCCAGCAGCCAAGTAGGGGCCTATGGCTACACCTTC
NA	TRBD1	TRBV5-1	TRBJ2-5	CASSKGQQETQYF	TGCGCCAGCAGCAAGGGACAGCAAGAGACCCAGTACTTC
NA	NA	TRBV18	TRBJ2-3	CASSLGRQFPTDTQYF	TGTGCCAGCTCACTAGGGAGGCAGTTTCCGACAGATACGCAGTATTTT
NA	NA	TRBV5-1	TRBJ2-1	CASSFSGVPDNEQFF	TGCGCCAGCAGCTTTTCGGGGGTGCCGGACAATGAGCAGTTCTTC
NA	NA	TRBV5-1	TRBJ1-1	CASNNGGVPNTEAFF	TGCGCCAGCAACAACGGAGGGGTACCGAACACTGAAGCTTTCTTT
few	NA	TRBV19	TRBJ2-5	CASSIQGRETQYF	TGTGCCAGTAGTATTCAGGGGAGGGAGACCCAGTACTTC
once	NA	TRBV19	TRBJ1-1	CASSIQAPGHTEAFF	TGTGCCAGTAGTATACAAGCCCCGGGGCACACTGAAGCTTTCTTT
once	NA	TRBV7-2	TRBJ1-2	CASSLRGLGEVGYTF	TGTGCCAGCAGCTTACGAGGGTTAGGGGAGGTGGGATACACCTTC
NA	TRBD1	TRBV4-1	TRBJ2-7	CASSQSGQGLREQYF	TGCGCCAGCAGCCAGTCTGGACAGGGGCTTCGGGAGCAGTACTTC
NA	NA	TRBV25-1	TRBJ1-2	CASSEVGSLGYGYTF	TGTGCCAGCAGTGAGGTTGGATCCCTAGGCTATGGCTACACCTTC
NA	NA	TRBV7-8	TRBJ1-2	CASSLLGSGGYTF	TGTGCCAGCAGCTTATTGGGCAGTGGCGGCTACACCTTC
NA	NA	TRBV7-9	TRBJ2-7	CASSSTTGSYEQYF	TGTGCCAGCAGCTCAACCACGGGCTCCTACGAGCAGTACTTC
NA	NA	TRBV11-2	TRBJ2-7	CASSRGGIRQYF	TGTGCCAGCAGCCGAGGGGGGATCAGGCAGTACTTC
NA	NA	TRBV30	TRBJ2-3	CACTPGSTDTQYF	TGTGCCTGTACCCCTGGGAGCACAGATACGCAGTATTTT
NA	NA	TRBV19	TRBJ2-2	CASSIRAYAGELFF	TGTGCCAGTAGTATCCGCGCCTACGCCGGGGAGCTGTTTTTT
NA	NA	TRBV6-1	TRBJ2-1	CASSESSRNEQFF	TGTGCCAGCAGTGAATCCAGCCGCAATGAGCAGTTCTTC
NA	TRBD2	TRBV5-1	TRBJ2-3	CASSTGTSGSLDTQYF	TGCGCCAGCAGCACCGGGACTAGCGGGAGTCTGGATACGCAGTATTTT
NA	NA	TRBV11-2	TRBJ1-1	CASSLDVARAGPEAFF	TGTGCCAGCAGCTTAGATGTGGCCAGAGCAGGGCCTGAAGCTTTCTTT
NA	TRBD2	TRBV5-1	TRBJ2-3	CASSSIPSGSSTDTQYF	TGCGCCAGCAGCTCGATACCTAGCGGGAGTAGTACAGATACGCAGTATTTT
once	TRBD2	TRBV6-1	TRBJ2-7	CASSGTGTSGRYEQYF	TGTGCCAGCAGTGGGACCGGGACTAGCGGGAGATACGAGCAGTACTTC
NA	TRBD1	TRBV5-1	TRBJ2-1	CASSFGTENEQFF	TGCGCCAGCAGCTTCGGGACAGAAAATGAGCAGTTCTTC
NA	TRBD2	TRBV11-2	TRBJ2-3	CASSHGTSGTDTQYF	TGTGCCAGCAGCCACGGGACTAGCGGCACAGATACGCAGTATTTT
NA	NA	TRBV6-5	TRBJ2-7	CASSAGPSSYEQYF	TGTGCCAGCAGTGCGGGGCCAAGCTCCTACGAGCAGTACTTC
once	NA	TRBV15	TRBJ2-5	CATSRDQETQYF	TGTGCCACCAGCAGGGACCAAGAGACCCAGTACTTC
NA	NA	TRBV11-3	TRBJ2-5	CASSLGPLGAQYF	TGTGCCAGCAGCTTAGGTCCCCTTGGGGCCCAGTACTTC
NA	NA	TRBV10-2	TRBJ1-5	CASSEEGRGTQPQHF	TGCGCCAGCAGTGAGGAGGGGAGGGGGACTCAGCCCCAGCATTTT
NA	TRBD2	TRBV5-1	TRBJ2-7	CASSNQAGADEQYF	TGCGCCAGCAGCAACCAAGCGGGAGCTGACGAGCAGTACTTC
NA	NA	TRBV5-1	TRBJ1-1	CASSLDFSVNTEAFF	TGCGCCAGCAGCTTGGATTTTTCAGTCAACACTGAAGCTTTCTTT
NA	TRBD1	TRBV11-1	TRBJ2-2	CASSESRQGNTGELFF	TGTGCCAGCAGCGAATCCCGACAGGGGAACACCGGGGAGCTGTTTTTT
once	TRBD1	TRBV5-6	TRBJ2-1	CASSLYRGSYNEQFF	TGTGCCAGCAGCTTGTACAGGGGGTCCTACAATGAGCAGTTCTTC
NA	TRBD1	TRBV11-1	TRBJ2-1	CASSLLRGRDNEQFF	TGTGCCAGCAGCTTACTCAGGGGGCGCGACAATGAGCAGTTCTTC
once	TRBD2	TRBV19	TRBJ2-1	CASSINRLAGDNEQFF	TGTGCCAGTAGTATCAATAGGCTAGCGGGAGACAATGAGCAGTTCTTC
NA	NA	TRBV9	TRBJ1-1	CASSVGPGSTEAFF	TGTGCCAGCAGCGTAGGCCCGGGATCCACTGAAGCTTTCTTT
NA	NA	TRBV11-3	TRBJ2-1	CASSLGGGDYNEQFF	TGTGCCAGCAGCTTAGGTGGTGGGGATTACAATGAGCAGTTCTTC
NA	NA	TRBV15	TRBJ1-3	CATSRGGSSSGNTIYF	TGTGCCACCAGCAGAGGAGGCAGTAGCTCTGGAAACACCATATATTTT
NA	TRBD1	TRBV29-1	TRBJ1-1	CSVDWGEGQGFQSTEAFF	TGCAGCGTTGACTGGGGAGAGGGACAGGGTTTTCAAAGCACTGAAGCTTTCTTT
NA	TRBD1	TRBV4-1	TRBJ1-1	CASSQVQGTTEAFF	TGCGCCAGCAGCCAGGTACAGGGGACCACTGAAGCTTTCTTT